Each of the 2 T cell receptor beta chains below was sequenced from the same sample in a study of a mutant IDH1 vaccine in newly diagnosed glioma. Time point indicated: week 5, during vaccination. Doses comprised 300 ug of mutant IDH1 20-mer peptide each, plus topical imiquimod. These TCRs are of unknown antigen specificity. Some clones are missing from TCRdb's copy, which holds only in-frame ones; the method was immunoSEQ multiplex PCR. This sample yields tens of thousands of clones, of which 90% to 95% are seen a single time; roughly 0.56% belongs to the top ten. The starting material was PBMCs, obtained from a glioma patient whose treatment included an IDH1 peptide vaccine. The receptors come from a woman aged 50 to 60 with glioma.

A few counts support this clone. V is TRBV10-3 and J is TRBJ2-7; TRBD1 or TRBD2 may be the D gene (5 bases each). Trimming stripped 2 bases from V and 9 bases from J, with 14 bases between. The V gene's germline CDR1 is ENHRY and CDR2 SYGVKD. CDR3 size: 13 residues. CDR3 coding DNA: TGTGCCATCAGTGAGCCGGGGCACCGAGCGCAGTACTTC. Translated, it gives CAISEPGHRAQYF.

There are a few counts of this clone. V and J are TRBV28 and TRBJ1-5, with D possibly TRBD1 on 6 matching bases. CDR3 length equals 15 residues. Trimming left V 5 bases short and J 6 bases short, with 17 bases between. CDR1 MDHEN and CDR2 SYDVKM come from the germline V gene. The DNA of the CDR3 is TGTGCCAGCAGTGCCCCAAAGGGGGTTAGTCAGCCCCAGCATTTT. Translation: CASSAPKGVSQPQHF. Based on the CDR3 plus reference TRBV28 and TRBJ1-5, the full variable domain is DVKVTQSSRYLVKRTGEKVFLECVQDMDHENMFWYRQDPGLGLRLIYFSYDVKMKEKGDIPEGYSVSREKKERFSLILESASTNQTSMYLCASSAPKGVSQPQHFGDGTRLSIL.